A single T cell receptor beta chain is shown here with its context. Its cognate antigen is unknown. The repertoire was sequenced with immunoSEQ multiplex PCR; TCRdb's copy has only in-frame clones and lacks some. The sample contains a few thousand clones, approximately 80% of which appear only once. This specimen comes from a study of somatic mutations in cytotoxic T cells in rheumatoid arthritis. Study as a whole: Patient blood (around 30 ml EDTA) was taken immediately after diagnosis and before treatment. Overall study findings and caveats: An age-related increase in CD8+ clonality was seen in rheumatoid arthritis patients but not in healthy controls. Unidentified antigens were the targets of the expanded CD8+ clones.

Both CD4+ and CD8+ cells were separated through positive magnetic bead selection, and their purity was verified using flow cytometry. Trimming pared 7 bases from V and 3 bases from J, leaving 7 bases between. Germline lookup yields CDR1 LNHDA and CDR2 SQIVND (reference sequence). The CDR3 is 11 residues long. This chain connects TRBV19 to TRBJ2-7; D is unresolved. The sample was CD8+ T cells sorted from blood. The receptor's source is an adult with rheumatoid arthritis. The CDR3: CASKGSYEQYF. The CDR3 region has the DNA TGTGCCAGTAAAGGCAGCTACGAGCAGTACTTC. The whole variable domain, filled in from reference TRBV19 and TRBJ2-7, reads DGGITQSPKYLFRKEGQNVTLSCEQNLNHDAMYWYRQDPGQGLRLIYYSQIVNDFQKGDIAEGYSVSREKKESFPLTVTSAQKNPTAFYLCASKGSYEQYFGPGTRLTVT.